These 9 T cell receptor beta chains came from one sample sequenced in a study of cytomegalovirus exposure and HLA in healthy donors. The PCR ran on 60 Vbeta and 13 Jbeta primers. Only in-frame clones appear in the TCRdb table, and some are missing; sequencing was by immunoSEQ multiplex PCR. The table lists around 110,000 clones, 60% to 85% of them singletons. Sequencing used PBMCs. All receptors derive from a male donor in good health and CMV-seropositive.

In its sample, this clone was seen a few times. This rearrangement joins TRBV19 to TRBJ2-7, with 7 bases that match TRBD2. The germline CDR1 and CDR2 sequences are LNHDA and SQIVND (reference sequence). The ends lost 3 bases at V and 12 bases at J; junction bases unmatched: 11. The CDR3 totals 13 residues. CDR3 DNA sequence: TGTGCCAGTAGTATTGGTTTGGCGGGAGTTCTGTACTTC. It translates to CASSIGLAGVLYF.

Only one count was recorded for this clone. The gene calls are TRBV9 and TRBJ1-6; 7 bases line up with TRBD1. Germline CDR1 reads SGDLS; CDR2 reads YYNGEE. The CDR3 consists of 16 residues. J was trimmed by 3 bases and V by 5 bases; bases with no gene match: 8. The CDR3 loop reads CASSSGQAVYNSPLHF. CDR3 nucleotides: TGTGCCAGCAGTTCCGGACAGGCCGTCTATAATTCACCCCTCCACTTT.

The CDR3 DNA reads TGTGCCAGCAGTTTCAGCGGCGGCTACACCTTC. It yields the protein CASSFSGGYTF. The chain has TRBV28 and TRBJ1-2; no clear D gene. From germline, CDR1 is MDHEN and CDR2 SYDVKM. CDR3 length: 11 amino acids. Between the trimmed V and J ends, which lost 3 bases and 8 bases, there was a span of 7 bases.

This clone was found once. This rearrangement joins TRBV4-3 to TRBJ2-7; a possible D gene is TRBD1 (6 bases). The CDR3 spans 15 residues. Germline-derived CDR1 and CDR2 are LGHNA and YSLEER. Trimming took 6 bases from V and 3 from J, leaving 18 bases between them. CDR3 in amino acids: CASSQYRDTYYEQYF. As DNA, the CDR3 is TGCGCCAGCAGTCAATACCGGGACACCTACTACGAGCAGTACTTC.

The chain couples TRBV6-5 to TRBJ1-5; 7 bases map to TRBD1. The CDR3 has 15 amino acids. The V gene end was trimmed by 2 bases and the J gene end by 3 bases; junction bases not matched to a gene: 4. Germline V gene lookup returns CDR1 MNHEY and CDR2 SVGAGI. The chain's CDR3 is CASSYGGTVNQPQHF. Here the CDR3 DNA reads TGTGCCAGCAGTTACGGCGGGACAGTCAATCAGCCCCAGCATTTT.

The chain has TRBV5-4 and TRBJ2-7; TRBD2 might be the D (6 bases). Germline V gene data show CDR1 as SGHNT and CDR2 as YYREEE (reference sequence). The CDR3 loop spans 11 amino acids. V shed 2 bases and J shed 6 bases, with 6 bases lying between them. CDR3 sequence (DNA): TGTGCCAGCAGCTTCGGGGGCGAGCAGTACTTC. Translation gives CASSFGGEQYF.

In DNA, the CDR3 is TGTGCCTGGACTAAACGGACAGGGGGCTTGGAGACCCAGTACTTC. It is translated as CAWTKRTGGLETQYF. This chain uses TRBV30 with TRBJ2-5; the match to TRBD1 covers 11 bases. Germline V CDR1 and CDR2: GTSNPN, SVGIG (reference sequence). This CDR3 is 15 amino acids long. Germline trimming cut 4 bases from V and 5 bases from J; bases unmatched to any gene: 9. The full variable domain, rest sourced from reference TRBV30 and TRBJ2-5, is SQTIHQWPATLVQPVGSPLSLECTVEGTSNPNLYWYRQAAGRGLQLLFYSVGIGQISSEVPQNLSASRPQDRQFILSSKKLLLSDSGFYLCAWTKRTGGLETQYFGPGTRLLVL.

This clone appeared once. The V and J genes are TRBV5-6 and TRBJ2-7; the match to TRBD1 covers 7 bases. Germline V lookup: CDR1 SGHDT, CDR2 YYEEEE. V lost 6 bases and J lost 3; bases outside the gene matches: 12. There are 15 residues in the CDR3. DNA of the CDR3: TGTGCCAGCAACGTACCCGGACAGGATGACTACGAGCAGTACTTC. This gives the protein CASNVPGQDDYEQYF.

V usage is TRBV19 and J usage is TRBJ2-3; weak D call: TRBD2 (6 bases). CDR3 size: 14 residues. CDR1 and CDR2 from the germline V gene are LNHDA and SQIVND (reference sequence). V lost 5 bases, J lost 3 bases, and 12 bases lay in between. The CDR3 loop is CASSLRDSTDTQYF. In DNA, the CDR3 is TGTGCCAGTAGTCTTCGGGACTCAACAGATACGCAGTATTTT.